This TCR beta chain was sequenced during a study of OX40 agonist ivuxolimab in advanced cancers. Describing the broader study: Ivuxolimab, which targeted the costimulatory receptor OX40 (CD134), was an agonistic, fully human IgG2 monoclonal antibody. The monotherapy dose-escalation portion (N ≈ 57 patients) of the phase I ivuxolimab trial is reported in the paper. The point of sequencing TCRbeta in the periphery was to test whether ivuxolimab changed TCR sequence diversity and drove clonal T-cell expansion. Among the roughly 50 dose-escalation patients, some 20 had hepatocellular carcinoma, around 15 melanoma, 9 renal cell carcinoma and 9 head and neck cancer. In the dose-escalation cohort, 75% to 85% of patients were male, and the mean age was around 65 years with a range of about 20 to 80. Intravenous ivuxolimab was administered to patients every 2 weeks at six dose levels: 0.01, 0.1, 0.3, 1.5, 3 and 10 mg/kg. Patients were allowed to have had prior anti-PD-1, anti-PD-L1 or anti-CTLA-4 therapy, and 40% of the dose-escalation patients had been treated with checkpoint inhibitors. Three dose-escalation patients achieved partial responses, one with hepatocellular carcinoma and two with cutaneous melanoma. What the study reported, not specific to this receptor: At doses of 0.1 to 3.0 mg/kg, clonal expansion of both CD4+ and CD8+ blood T cells was observed from baseline to week 6. Low levels of normalized T-cell clonal expansion were also seen in some patients who did not respond. In the 0.1-3.0 mg/kg groups, partial responders had among the lowest normalized peripheral clonal expansion, particularly in CD8+ T cells. Which antigens the clonally expanded peripheral T cells were specific for was not determined. After ivuxolimab, CD8+ T cells had more expanded clones than CD4+ T cells on average.

Patients with a history of autoimmune disease or receiving systemic immunosuppression were excluded from the trial. Peripheral blood for TCR sequencing was collected from all dose cohorts at baseline, on cycle 4 day 1, and on cycle 7 day 1. Samples came from an open-label, multicenter, first-in-human phase I dose-escalation trial of ivuxolimab. Adults with locally advanced or metastatic melanoma, renal cell, hepatocellular, or head and neck squamous cell carcinoma were enrolled in the trial. Before TCR sequencing, CD4+ and CD8+ T cells were separately sorted from peripheral blood. To sequence the TCRbeta CDR3 region, genomic DNA was isolated from the sorted cells. The immunoSEQ Assay was used for sequencing of TCRbeta CDR3 regions. Sourced from immuneACCESS, this table was stored by TCRdb with only in-frame sequences that have V and J called. A share of the clones is absent; for the studies checked, an unresolved V gene accounts for under half, and the remainder has no known explanation. The table for this sample lists about 82,000 clones; around 84% of them were counted only once. Clones ranked in the top ten supply 6.5% of the sample.

V and J lose 0 bases and 0 bases, and a span of 9 bases separates them. The CDR3 numbers 14 residues from cysteine through phenylalanine. Here the CDR3 DNA is all that survives: 42 bases in frame from base 1. From the germline V gene (reference sequence), CDR1 is GTSNPN and CDR2 is SVGIG. This clone was found once. It lacks a known antigen. Base qualities were left out, and no much larger clone turns up one base away. The specimen comprised CD4+ or CD8+ T cells sorted from blood, sampled in a trial of the OX40 agonist ivuxolimab. This receptor was obtained from an adult with an advanced solid tumor such as melanoma, head and neck, liver or kidney cancer. The chain uses TRBV30 and TRBJ2-7, with no reliable assignment of the D segment. The nucleotide sequence is TGTGCCTGGAGTGTACTCGGCTCCTCCTACGAGCAGTACTTC. This gives the protein CAWSVLGSSYEQYF.